This entry lists 5 T cell receptor beta chains sequenced from one sample in a study of cytomegalovirus exposure and HLA in healthy donors. The PCR was carried out with 60 Vbeta primers and 13 Jbeta primers. The assay was immunoSEQ multiplex PCR, and TCRdb's table has in-frame clones only and misses some. The specimen's table records some 51,000 clones. Sequenced sample: PBMCs. The origin of the receptors is a man aged 50 or older in good health and CMV-seropositive.

The rearrangement uses TRBV9 and TRBJ2-7; a possible D gene is TRBD2 (6 bases). The length of the CDR3 is 16 residues. Germline V gives CDR1 SGDLS, CDR2 YYNGEE. The ends were cut back, 0 bases at V and 7 bases at J, with 20 bases in the middle. CDR3 residues: CASSVAPQRVQGEQYF. The CDR3 region has the DNA TGTGCCAGCAGCGTAGCTCCCCAGCGGGTCCAGGGAGAGCAGTACTTC.

The rearrangement joins TRBV7-8 to TRBJ1-5; D gene uncertain. The V end was cut by 5 bases, the J end by 3 bases, with 11 bases between. The CDR3 contains 14 residues. CDR1 and CDR2 from the germline V gene are SGHVS and FQNEAQ. CDR3 in amino acids: CASSPQEVNQPQHF. The CDR3, as DNA: TGTGCCAGCAGCCCGCAAGAGGTCAATCAGCCCCAGCATTTT.

The chain is built from TRBV30 and TRBJ1-5; TRBD1 aligns across 7 bases. This CDR3 contains 12 residues. Unmatched junction bases numbered 2, after V lost 5 bases and J lost 4 bases. CDR1 and CDR2 from the germline V gene are GTSNPN and SVGIG (reference sequence). CDR3 bases: TGTGCCTGGGAACAGGGGAATCAGCCCCAGCATTTT. It specifies CAWEQGNQPQHF.

The rearrangement uses TRBV18 and TRBJ1-1, with D perhaps matching TRBD1 (6 bases). CDR3 length: 14 residues. Trimming took 3 bases from V and 6 from J, leaving 14 bases between them. Germline CDR1 and CDR2: KGHSH and LQKENI. The CDR3: CASSPLTGLSEAFF. The CDR3 nucleotides read TGTGCCAGCTCACCCCTCACAGGGTTATCTGAAGCTTTCTTT.

The chain recombines TRBV4-3 with TRBJ1-2; the match to TRBD1 covers 7 bases. The CDR3 sequence is 15 residues long. CDR1 is LGHNA, CDR2 YSLEER, per germline. V was pared by 0 bases and J by 4 bases, with 5 bases of the junction left unmatched. CDR3 loop: CASSQDHGQVYGYTF. The CDR3 DNA sequence: TGCGCCAGCAGCCAAGACCACGGACAGGTCTATGGCTACACCTTC.